This T cell receptor beta chain is from a study of blood T cell repertoires in COVID-19. Study-level background: Both acute and convalescent COVID-19 samples were obtained from the United States, Italy and Spain.

In the study's own analysis: Nucleated cell number was recorded as an estimate derived from reference gene primer amplification. The protocol was immunoSEQ multiplex PCR, while the TCRdb copy is restricted to in-frame clones and leaves out a portion. V, J and clone size reflect that table, while D and trimming were determined from the DNA. This table holds some 47,000 clones, 80% to 90% found once. This CDR3 comprises 17 residues. CDR1 and CDR2 (germline): LGHDT, YNNKEL (reference sequence). The ends lost 3 bases at V and 0 bases at J; junction bases unmatched: 5. The V call is TRBV3-1 (or the pseudogene TRBV3-2), the J call TRBJ2-5, with 12 nucleotides matching TRBD1. Material: peripheral blood. This clonotype originated in an elderly woman with acute or convalescent COVID-19. CDR3 sequence: CASSHGTGGSYQETQYF. The CDR3 DNA is TGTGCCAGCAGCCATGGGACAGGGGGCAGTTACCAAGAGACCCAGTACTTC.